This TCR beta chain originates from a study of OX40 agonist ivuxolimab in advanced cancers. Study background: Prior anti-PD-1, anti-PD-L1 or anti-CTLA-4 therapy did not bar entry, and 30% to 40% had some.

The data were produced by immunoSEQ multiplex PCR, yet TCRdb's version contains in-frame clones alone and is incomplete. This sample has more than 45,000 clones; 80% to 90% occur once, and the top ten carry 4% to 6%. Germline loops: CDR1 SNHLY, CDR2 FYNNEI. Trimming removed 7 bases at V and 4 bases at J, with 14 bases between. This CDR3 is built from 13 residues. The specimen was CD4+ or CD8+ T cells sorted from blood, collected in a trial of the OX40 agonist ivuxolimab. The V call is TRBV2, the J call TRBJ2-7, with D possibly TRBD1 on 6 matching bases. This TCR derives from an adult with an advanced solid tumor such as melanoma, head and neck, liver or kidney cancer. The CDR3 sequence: CASKEDSSYEQYF. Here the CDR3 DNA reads TGTGCCAGCAAAGAGGACAGTTCATACGAGCAGTACTTC. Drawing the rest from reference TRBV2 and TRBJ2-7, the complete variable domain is EPEVTQTPSHQVTQMGQEVILRCVPISNHLYFYWYRQILGQKVEFLVSFYNNEISEKSEIFDDQFSVERPDGSNFTLKIRSTKLEDSAMYFCASKEDSSYEQYFGPGTRLTVT.